The 23 T cell receptor beta chains listed next were all sequenced from one sample in a study of blood T cell repertoires in COVID-19. Repertoires were generated with immunoSEQ multiplex PCR, while TCRdb's copy carries only in-frame clones and drops some. Of 150,000 to 200,000 clones listed, 70% to 90% were seen once; the top ten hold 7.5% to 9.5%. The sequenced material came from peripheral blood. The source of these receptors is a man in his forties who had recovered from COVID-19.

The rearrangement uses TRBV13 and TRBJ1-5; D is possibly TRBD1 (5 bases). Germline CDR1 PRHDT, CDR2 FYEKMQ (reference sequence). Trimming shortened V by 1 base and J by 9 bases, and 13 bases separated the two germline ends. This CDR3 region has 14 residues. This CDR3 is CASSLDLEGLPQHF. CDR3 bases: TGTGCCAGCAGCTTAGACCTAGAGGGACTGCCCCAGCATTTT.

This clone was seen a handful of times. The chain couples TRBV2 to TRBJ1-2; 8 bases fit TRBD1. The length of the CDR3 is 14 residues. The germline V gene encodes CDR1 SNHLY and CDR2 FYNNEI. After removal of 8 bases from V and 8 bases from J, the junction contained 13 bases not matched to a gene. The CDR3 protein is CASAITQGARGYTF. In nucleotides, the CDR3 is TGTGCCAGCGCCATTACTCAGGGGGCTCGAGGCTACACCTTC.

The rearrangement uses TRBV4-3 and TRBJ2-2; 8 nucleotides agree with TRBD1. V lost 4 bases to trimming and J lost 2 bases; unmatched junction nucleotides: 6. CDR3 length: 16 amino acids. The germline V gene has CDR1 LGHNA and CDR2 YSLEER. This chain's CDR3 is CASSPGTGVNTGELFF. The CDR3 bases are TGCGCCAGCAGCCCCGGGACAGGCGTAAACACCGGGGAGCTGTTTTTT.

This chain links TRBV4-3 with TRBJ2-3, with TRBD2 matching over 9 bases. The V gene end was trimmed by 1 base and the J gene end by 0 bases; junction bases not matched to a gene: 2. The germline V gene has CDR1 LGHNA and CDR2 YSLEER. The CDR3 is 16 residues long. The CDR3 DNA reads TGCGCCAGCAGCCAAGGGCGGGAGGGAAGCACAGATACGCAGTATTTT. Encoded protein: CASSQGREGSTDTQYF.

The rearrangement links TRBV5-6 to TRBJ1-2, with TRBD1 matching 8 bases. CDR1 is SGHDT and CDR2 is YYEEEE in the germline V gene. This CDR3 region has 13 residues. The junction had 1 base not matched to a gene; V was cut back by 4 bases and J by 2 bases. Here the CDR3 reads CASSHRGNYGYTF. Written as DNA, the CDR3 is TGTGCCAGCAGCCACAGGGGGAACTATGGCTACACCTTC.

This rearrangement joins TRBV5-4 to TRBJ2-7; tentatively, D is TRBD2 (6 bases). This CDR3 comprises 16 residues. V lost 4 bases and J lost 3, with 20 bases in between. Germline-derived CDR1 and CDR2 are SGHNT and YYREEE (reference sequence). The CDR3: CASSPGLGGSLYEQYF. The DNA of the CDR3 is TGTGCCAGCAGCCCAGGACTTGGGGGGTCTCTCTACGAGCAGTACTTC.

The rearrangement links TRBV4-3 to TRBJ2-7; 8 bases agree with TRBD1. The CDR3 totals 15 residues. The V segment lost 1 base and the J segment 0 bases; nucleotides outside the gene matches: 2. Germline V CDR1 and CDR2: LGHNA, YSLEER. CDR3 sequence: CASSQAGQDSYEQYF. In DNA, the CDR3 is TGCGCCAGCAGCCAAGCGGGACAGGACTCCTACGAGCAGTACTTC.

This chain's CDR3 is CASSPWTDWGNTEAFF. In nucleotides, the CDR3 is TGTGCCAGCTCACCCTGGACAGATTGGGGGAACACTGAAGCTTTCTTT. The chain combines TRBV18 with TRBJ1-1; perhaps TRBD1 as D (6 bases). The CDR3 consists of 16 residues. The ends were cut back, 3 bases at V and 1 base at J, with 15 bases in the middle. The V gene's germline CDR1 is KGHSH and CDR2 LQKENI.

The rearrangement uses TRBV15 and TRBJ2-7; TRBD1 matches 7 bases. Germline-derived CDR1 and CDR2 are LNHNV and YYDKDF (reference sequence). The CDR3 extends over 13 amino acids. V shed 2 bases, J shed 3 bases, and the junction held 1 base outside the gene matches. CDR3 protein: CATSRRDSYEQYF. DNA of the CDR3: TGTGCCACCAGCAGACGGGACAGCTACGAGCAGTACTTC.

The chain recombines TRBV15 with TRBJ1-4, with 7 bases identical to TRBD1. Trimming at V came to 1 base and at J to 0 bases, leaving 2 bases not matched to a gene. Germline lookup yields CDR1 LNHNV and CDR2 YYDKDF (reference sequence). CDR3 length equals 16 residues. The CDR3 DNA reads TGTGCCACCAGCAGAGTCACAGGGGCAACTAATGAAAAACTGTTTTTT. Translating gives CATSRVTGATNEKLFF.

The rearrangement joins TRBV6-5 to TRBJ2-1, with D perhaps TRBD2 (5 bases). The V end lost 6 bases, the J end lost 6 bases, and 12 bases lay between the germline ends. The CDR3 is 13 amino acids. Germline V gene sequence: CDR1 MNHEY, CDR2 SVGAGI. The CDR3 spells CASSLRGINEQFF. The CDR3 DNA sequence: TGTGCCAGCAGCCTCAGAGGGATCAATGAGCAGTTCTTC.

V usage is TRBV4-3 and J usage is TRBJ2-1; 10 nucleotides agree with TRBD1. The CDR3 extends over 17 amino acids. V was clipped by 0 bases and J by 9 bases; unmatched bases: 11. The germline V gene encodes CDR1 LGHNA and CDR2 YSLEER. Written as DNA, the CDR3 is TGCGCCAGCAGCCAAGATTTCAGGACAGGGGGTTTGGGTGAGCAGTTCTTC. Protein: CASSQDFRTGGLGEQFF.

The chain employs TRBV19 and TRBJ1-1; TRBD1 matches 8 bases. The germline gives CDR1 LNHDA, CDR2 SQIVND (reference sequence). Losses at the gene ends were 5 bases for V and 3 bases for J; bases not matched to a gene: 11. The CDR3 contains 16 residues. This chain's CDR3 is CASSSPGGAGYTEAFF. The CDR3, as DNA: TGTGCCAGTAGTTCACCAGGGGGCGCTGGGTACACTGAAGCTTTCTTT.

This clone was observed a single time. In nucleotides, the CDR3 is TGTGCCAGCTCACAGAAGGAGGTCCTAACTGAAGCTTTCTTT. Translated, it gives CASSQKEVLTEAFF. The chain is built from TRBV18 and TRBJ1-1; unclear D gene. The germline gives CDR1 KGHSH, CDR2 LQKENI. Trimming took off 4 bases at V and 5 bases at J, with 14 bases between the two ends. The CDR3 is 14 residues long. The full variable domain, rest sourced from reference TRBV18 and TRBJ1-1, is NAGVMQNPRHLVRRRGQEARLRCSPMKGHSHVYWYRQLPEEGLKFMVYLQKENIIDESGMPKERFSAEFPKEGPSILRIQQVVRGDSAAYFCASSQKEVLTEAFFGQGTRLTVV.

This rearrangement joins TRBV19 to TRBJ2-7; D may be TRBD2 (5 bases). V dropped 5 bases and J dropped 6 bases, with 14 bases sitting between them. The germline gives CDR1 LNHDA, CDR2 SQIVND (reference sequence). This CDR3 has 13 amino acids. The CDR3 sequence: CASSPLGAGEQYF. The CDR3 region has the DNA TGTGCCAGTAGTCCCCTGGGAGCAGGCGAGCAGTACTTC.

This chain joins TRBV5-1 and TRBJ2-7; TRBD1 might be the D (5 bases). The germline gives CDR1 SGHRS, CDR2 YFSETQ. Trimming shortened V by 0 bases and J by 2 bases, and 9 bases separated the two germline ends. This CDR3 contains 14 residues. The CDR3 loop is CASSLETGAYEQYF. As DNA, the CDR3 is TGCGCCAGCAGCTTGGAAACAGGAGCCTACGAGCAGTACTTC.

This chain joins TRBV4-1 and TRBJ2-1; D call uncertain. Germline CDR1 and CDR2: MGHRA and YSYEKL. The CDR3 has 13 amino acids. Between the trimmed V and J ends, which lost 4 bases and 6 bases, there was a span of 10 bases. This CDR3 reads CASSREALNEQFF. The CDR3 coding sequence is TGCGCCAGCAGCCGCGAGGCTCTCAATGAGCAGTTCTTC.

The chain carries TRBV6-5 and TRBJ2-6, with D possibly TRBD2 on 5 matching bases. Between the trimmed V and J ends, which lost 2 bases and 0 bases, there was a span of 8 bases. Germline V gene sequence: CDR1 MNHEY, CDR2 SVGAGI. The CDR3 totals 16 residues. The CDR3: CASSYGEGSGANVLTF. The CDR3 coding sequence is TGTGCCAGCAGTTACGGTGAGGGCTCTGGGGCCAACGTCCTGACTTTC.

The rearrangement links TRBV3-1 (or the pseudogene TRBV3-2) to TRBJ2-7, with 15 bases fitting TRBD2. CDR1 and CDR2 from the germline V gene are LGHDT and YNNKEL (reference sequence). The J segment lost 3 bases and the V segment lost 5 bases, leaving 2 bases of the junction unmatched. CDR3 size: 15 residues. This CDR3 is CASSLGLAGGYEQYF. The CDR3, as DNA: TGTGCCAGCAGCTTGGGACTAGCGGGAGGCTACGAGCAGTACTTC.

The rearrangement joins TRBV30 to TRBJ1-5; D remains unclear. This CDR3 is built from 15 residues. V lost 0 bases, J lost 4 bases, and 13 bases lay in between. Per the germline V gene, CDR1 is GTSNPN and CDR2 is SVGIG (reference sequence). The CDR3 region has the DNA TGTGCCTGGAGTGTCGGAGGGCTCCGAAATCAGCCCCAGCATTTT. It yields the protein CAWSVGGLRNQPQHF.

This clone occurred once. The V and J genes are TRBV6-6 and TRBJ2-1; D is unclear. Germline V gene lookup returns CDR1 MNHNY and CDR2 SVGAGI (reference sequence). V lost 8 bases and J lost 7, with 9 bases in between. The CDR3 is made up of 11 amino acids. The CDR3 protein is CASALANEQFF. In DNA form, the CDR3 reads TGTGCCAGCGCTCTGGCTAATGAGCAGTTCTTC.

The genes are TRBV6-4 and TRBJ1-1; D gene uncertain. The CDR3 has 17 residues. Trimming stripped 8 bases from V and 6 bases from J, with 28 bases between. Germline V gives CDR1 MRHNA, CDR2 SNTAGT. The CDR3 is CASHKAGFFEPSSEAFF. The DNA for the CDR3 is TGTGCCAGCCACAAGGCGGGCTTCTTTGAACCTTCTTCTGAAGCTTTCTTT.

The chain has TRBV5-6 and TRBJ1-1; D gene unclear. The CDR3 spans 13 residues. Trimming left V 4 bases short and J 11 bases short, with 18 bases between. Germline lookup yields CDR1 SGHDT and CDR2 YYEEEE. The CDR3 is CASSPVVGQGAFF. The CDR3 coding sequence is TGTGCCAGCAGCCCCGTTGTGGGCCAAGGCGCTTTCTTT.